Presented here are 14 T cell receptor beta chains from one specimen sequenced in a study of T cells in Graves' hyperthyroidism and ophthalmopathy. Amplified TCR beta CDR3 regions came from RNA transcripts. When the TCR CDR3 underwent first-round RT-PCR, the HTBI primer set was used. TCRdb itself ran the multiplex PCR reads through MiXCR, one entry per CDR3 protein. The table includes roughly 500,000 distinct CDR3 sequences, about 45% detected once. What was sequenced was peripheral blood or thyroid tissue (not recorded which). The receptors shown here come from an adult woman with Graves' disease, either hyperthyroidism or ophthalmopathy (not recorded which).

This clonotype showed up many times. This chain links TRBV7-3 with TRBJ2-7, with 13 nucleotides matching TRBD2. This CDR3 spans 16 amino acids. Germline V gives CDR1 SGHTA, CDR2 FQGTGA. V trimming: 5 bases; J trimming: 7 bases; junction bases outside the gene matches: 11. CDR3 amino acids: CASSPQGPGLAGEQYF. CDR3 DNA sequence: TGTGCCAGCAGCCCCCAGGGGCCGGGACTAGCGGGGGAGCAGTACTTC.

This chain links TRBV6-4 with TRBJ2-5; 11 bases are shared with TRBD2. Germline V gene lookup returns CDR1 MRHNA and CDR2 SNTAGT. The CDR3 contains 15 residues. After removal of 4 bases from V and 1 base from J, the junction contained 2 bases not matched to a gene. This chain's CDR3 is CASSGLAGIQETQYF. In DNA form, the CDR3 reads TGTGCCAGCAGTGGACTAGCGGGGATCCAAGAGACCCAGTACTTC.

This chain uses TRBV12-3 or TRBV12-4 with TRBJ2-3; tentative D call: TRBD1 (6 bases). This CDR3 has 12 amino acids. V was pared by 7 bases and J by 5 bases, with 10 bases between. The CDR3 DNA follows: TGTGCCAGCACTCAGGGGATAGATACGCAGTATTTT. Translating it yields CASTQGIDTQYF.

In its sample, this clonotype was seen many times. The V gene is TRBV19, the J gene TRBJ1-5; TRBD1 is a possible D gene (5 bases). The V gene's germline CDR1 is LNHDA and CDR2 SQIVND (reference sequence). Trimming pared 3 bases from V and 3 bases from J, leaving 15 bases between. This CDR3 is built from 16 residues. CDR3 in DNA: TGTGCCAGTAGTATTTTGTCATCGGGACCCAATCAGCCCCAGCATTTT. As protein: CASSILSSGPNQPQHF.

This chain joins TRBV10-3 and TRBJ2-7; TRBD1 matches at 9 bases. The junction had 8 bases not matched to a gene; V was cut back by 6 bases and J by 5 bases. Looked up from germline, CDR1 is ENHRY and CDR2 is SYGVKD. This CDR3 has 14 amino acids. CDR3 amino acids: CAIRGGQGLHEQYF. The CDR3 region has the DNA TGTGCCATCAGGGGAGGACAGGGGTTACACGAGCAGTACTTC.

The chain combines TRBV14 with TRBJ1-4, with D tentatively TRBD1 (6 bases). V was cut by 4 bases and J by 3 bases, with 9 bases left in between. Germline assignment: CDR1 SGHDN and CDR2 FVKESK. The CDR3 has 14 amino acids. The CDR3 here is CASSRGGANEKLFF. The CDR3 nucleotides read TGTGCCAGCAGCCGAGGGGGGGCTAATGAAAAACTGTTTTTT.

The chain combines TRBV19 with TRBJ2-6; unclear D gene. The CDR3 consists of 15 residues. CDR1 and CDR2 from the germline V gene are LNHDA and SQIVND (reference sequence). Trimming cost V 1 base and J 0 bases, with 4 bases left between them. CDR3 sequence: CASSIVPSGANVLTF. For the CDR3, the DNA is TGTGCCAGTAGTATAGTTCCCTCTGGGGCCAACGTCCTGACTTTC.

This clonotype appeared many times. The chain employs TRBV13 and TRBJ2-5, with D maybe TRBD2 (6 bases). With 5 bases removed from V and 2 bases from J, the gap between germline ends came to 15 bases. Looked up from germline, CDR1 is PRHDT and CDR2 is FYEKMQ (reference sequence). This CDR3 has 15 amino acids. CDR3 loop: CASSAGLPEQETQYF. The CDR3 DNA follows: TGTGCCAGCAGCGCAGGACTACCGGAACAAGAGACCCAGTACTTC.

The chain couples TRBV11-1 to TRBJ1-4; the D is unclear. CDR1 and CDR2 (germline): SGHAT, FQDESV (reference sequence). Trimming took 5 bases from V and 8 from J, leaving 18 bases between them. This CDR3 is built from 15 residues. CDR3 loop: CASSLRTVVLEKLFF. CDR3 coding DNA: TGTGCCAGCAGCCTCCGAACGGTAGTTTTGGAAAAACTGTTTTTT.

This clonotype was recorded many times. This sequence joins TRBV19 and TRBJ2-6; possibly TRBD2 for D (5 bases). The V and J ends lost 3 bases and 1 base respectively, with 7 bases between them. Germline CDR1 is LNHDA and CDR2 is SQIVND (reference sequence). CDR3 length: 15 amino acids. The CDR3 bases are TGTGCCAGTAGTATCAGGAGGTCTGGGGCCAACGTCCTGACTTTC. Translated, it gives CASSIRRSGANVLTF.

A few counts support this clonotype. The V and J genes are TRBV6-1 and TRBJ2-5; D unclear. V lost 5 bases, J lost 7 bases, and 8 bases lay in between. Germline assignment: CDR1 MNHNS and CDR2 SASEGT. CDR3 size: 11 residues. The CDR3 DNA follows: TGTGCCAGCAGTTACTCCCTGACCCAGTACTTC. Protein: CASSYSLTQYF.

The chain employs TRBV11-2 and TRBJ2-5, with 9 bases that match TRBD1. Germline V gene sequence: CDR1 SGHAT, CDR2 FQNNGV. The CDR3 has 15 residues. With V trimmed by 5 bases and J by 4 bases, 8 bases remained unmatched. DNA for the CDR3: TGTGCCAGCAGCGGGGGACAGGGAGGGAGAGAGACCCAGTACTTC. Amino acids: CASSGGQGGRETQYF.

The rearrangement links TRBV11-2 to TRBJ2-5, with D maybe TRBD1 (5 bases). The CDR3 is 14 amino acids. The V gene lost 5 bases and the J gene lost 2 bases, with 12 bases spanning the gap. Germline V gene sequence: CDR1 SGHAT, CDR2 FQNNGV. Written as DNA, the CDR3 is TGTGCCAGCAGCCCCCAGACAGATCAAGAGACCCAGTACTTC. This sequence encodes CASSPQTDQETQYF.

This clonotype was seen ten or more times. The V call is TRBV14, the J call TRBJ2-7, with unresolved D. Trimming took off 6 bases at V and 1 base at J, with 10 bases between the two ends. Germline CDR1 SGHDN, CDR2 FVKESK. The length of the CDR3 is 13 residues. CDR3 sequence reads: CASSNNPSYEQYF. For the CDR3, the DNA is TGTGCCAGCAGTAATAACCCGTCCTACGAGCAGTACTTC.